Presented here are 19 T cell receptor beta chains from one specimen sequenced in a study of T cells in tuberculosis. Assay used: immunoSEQ multiplex PCR; TCRdb lists only in-frame clones, some missing. The table has tens of thousands of clones, approximately 94% seen once. The sample was PBMCs. All receptors come from a donor between 10 and 29 years old with latent tuberculosis or without tuberculosis infection.

This chain connects TRBV9 to TRBJ2-1; D gene ambiguous. CDR3 length: 12 residues. Per the germline V gene, CDR1 is SGDLS and CDR2 is YYNGEE. V lost 2 bases and J 6 bases, leaving 6 bases between the germline ends. As DNA, the CDR3 is TGTGCCAGCAGCGTCCCTAGCAATGAGCAGTTCTTC. Translation: CASSVPSNEQFF.

This chain joins TRBV19 and TRBJ2-1; the match to TRBD2 covers 12 bases. Germline values: CDR1 LNHDA, CDR2 SQIVND (reference sequence). The V gene end was trimmed by 8 bases and the J gene end by 7 bases; junction bases not matched to a gene: 9. The CDR3 is 15 residues long. CDR3 residues: CASQTSGSARNEQFF. CDR3 nucleotides: TGTGCCAGTCAGACTAGCGGGAGTGCTAGGAATGAGCAGTTCTTC. Full variable domain (remainder filled in from reference TRBV19 and TRBJ2-1): DGGITQSPKYLFRKEGQNVTLSCEQNLNHDAMYWYRQDPGQGLRLIYYSQIVNDFQKGDIAEGYSVSREKKESFPLTVTSAQKNPTAFYLCASQTSGSARNEQFFGPGTRLTVL.

V is TRBV29-1 and J is TRBJ1-5; TRBD1 matches 7 bases. Germline V gene sequence: CDR1 SQVTM, CDR2 ANQGSEA. Germline trimming cut 7 bases from V and 6 bases from J; bases unmatched to any gene: 9. The CDR3 is 13 residues long. The DNA of the CDR3 is TGCAGCGCCGGACAGGAGGCAGGTCAGCCCCAGCATTTT. It is translated as CSAGQEAGQPQHF.

This chain links TRBV19 with TRBJ2-2, with 8 bases lining up with TRBD2. Germline V gene lookup returns CDR1 LNHDA and CDR2 SQIVND (reference sequence). CDR3 length: 16 amino acids. Germline trimming cut 5 bases from V and 4 bases from J; bases unmatched to any gene: 9. This CDR3 is CASSSAGGLGTGELFF. The CDR3 region has the DNA TGTGCCAGTAGTTCTGCGGGGGGTTTGGGCACCGGGGAGCTGTTTTTT.

The V and J genes are TRBV7-9 and TRBJ2-7, with TRBD2 matching over 13 bases. The length of the CDR3 is 15 residues. Trimming took 2 bases from V and 7 from J; bases not matched to a gene: 5. Per germline, CDR1 SEHNR and CDR2 FQNEAQ (reference sequence). The CDR3 sequence is CASSLRLAGGGEQYF. The DNA of the CDR3 is TGTGCCAGCAGCTTAAGACTAGCGGGAGGTGGTGAGCAGTACTTC.

V and J are TRBV28 and TRBJ2-1; D unresolved. This CDR3 spans 13 amino acids. V shed 2 bases and J shed 3 bases, with 5 bases lying between them. The germline V gene has CDR1 MDHEN and CDR2 SYDVKM. CDR3 residues: CASSLSFYNEQFF. The CDR3 DNA follows: TGTGCCAGCAGTTTAAGCTTCTACAATGAGCAGTTCTTC. The full variable domain, with the rest looked up from reference TRBV28 and TRBJ2-1, is DVKVTQSSRYLVKRTGEKVFLECVQDMDHENMFWYRQDPGLGLRLIYFSYDVKMKEKGDIPEGYSVSREKKERFSLILESASTNQTSMYLCASSLSFYNEQFFGPGTRLTVL.

This chain's CDR3 is CASSPRGGGTTEAFF. The CDR3 nucleotides are TGCGCCAGCAGCCCAAGGGGCGGGGGAACCACTGAAGCTTTCTTT. This chain links TRBV5-1 with TRBJ1-1; TRBD1 is a possible D gene (5 bases). The V end was cut by 4 bases, the J end by 4 bases, with 17 bases between. CDR3 size: 15 residues. Germline loops: CDR1 SGHRS, CDR2 YFSETQ.

This chain connects TRBV7-6 to TRBJ2-7, with a tentative D call TRBD2 (5 bases). CDR3 length equals 15 residues. The V end was cut by 2 bases, the J end by 0 bases, with 11 bases between. Germline CDR1 SGHVS, CDR2 FNYEAQ. CDR3 protein: CASSLFSGSSYEQYF. Here the CDR3 DNA reads TGTGCCAGCAGCTTATTCAGCGGAAGCTCCTACGAGCAGTACTTC.

The gene calls are TRBV10-1 and TRBJ2-7; 8 bases are shared with TRBD1. The CDR3 contains 15 residues. The V gene's germline CDR1 is WNHNN and CDR2 SYGVQD (reference sequence). Germline trimming cut 2 bases from V and 2 bases from J; bases unmatched to any gene: 5. This CDR3 reads CASSEHRTGTYEQYF. The DNA of the CDR3 is TGCGCCAGCAGTGAGCATAGGACAGGGACCTACGAGCAGTACTTC.

This clone was detected only a few times. The chain links TRBV5-6 to TRBJ2-4, with D perhaps matching TRBD1 (6 bases). This CDR3 is 12 amino acids long. The V end lost 1 base, the J end lost 8 bases, and 7 bases lay between the germline ends. Germline loops: CDR1 SGHDT, CDR2 YYEEEE. The CDR3 spells CASSLYRDIQYF. The DNA for the CDR3 is TGTGCCAGCAGCTTGTACAGGGACATTCAGTACTTC.

The chain employs TRBV7-2 and TRBJ2-1; perhaps TRBD2 as D (6 bases). Per germline, CDR1 SGHTA and CDR2 FQGNSA. This CDR3 spans 14 amino acids. V lost 5 bases and J lost 7, with 15 bases in between. The CDR3 coding sequence is TGTGCCAGCAGCCCCCGGACTATCTTAAATGAGCAGTTCTTC. Protein: CASSPRTILNEQFF.

This clone was picked up one time. The chain joins TRBV13 to TRBJ2-2, with TRBD2 matching 8 bases. Germline trimming cut 4 bases from V and 0 bases from J; bases unmatched to any gene: 16. The CDR3 runs to 20 residues. Germline V lookup: CDR1 PRHDT, CDR2 FYEKMQ (reference sequence). CDR3 sequence (DNA): TGTGCCAGCAGCTCCTATGGATTACTAGCGGAGGGGACGAACACCGGGGAGCTGTTTTTT. Amino acid sequence: CASSSYGLLAEGTNTGELFF.

This chain links TRBV7-2 with TRBJ2-5; TRBD2 is a possible D gene (6 bases). The CDR3 runs to 13 residues. Trimming left V 3 bases short and J 4 bases short, with 9 bases between. Per the germline V gene, CDR1 is SGHTA and CDR2 is FQGNSA. The CDR3 reads CASSFQGGETQYF. The CDR3 coding sequence is TGTGCCAGCAGCTTCCAGGGAGGAGAGACCCAGTACTTC.

This sequence joins TRBV18 and TRBJ2-7; TRBD2 might be the D (6 bases). Trimming took off 3 bases at V and 9 bases at J, with 21 bases between the two ends. CDR3 length: 15 amino acids. CDR1 is KGHSH and CDR2 is LQKENI in the germline V gene. CDR3 protein: CASSPIGAGSDRQYF. In DNA form, the CDR3 reads TGTGCCAGCTCACCTATCGGAGCGGGCTCCGACCGGCAGTACTTC.

The rearrangement links TRBV6-4 to TRBJ2-2; TRBD1 is a possible D gene (5 bases). Trimming removed 7 bases from V and 5 bases from J, with 11 bases in between. Germline V gene data show CDR1 as MRHNA and CDR2 as SNTAGT. This CDR3 region has 13 residues. The DNA for the CDR3 is TGTGCCAGCAAAGAGACAGAAACCGGGGAGCTGTTTTTT. Its translation: CASKETETGELFF.

This rearrangement joins TRBV19 to TRBJ2-7; 7 bases line up with TRBD2. Germline loops: CDR1 LNHDA, CDR2 SQIVND (reference sequence). The junction had 11 bases not matched to a gene; V was cut back by 8 bases and J by 4 bases. The CDR3 is 14 residues long. CDR3 region: CASSKTSFPYEQYF. DNA for the CDR3: TGTGCCAGTTCCAAGACTAGCTTTCCTTACGAGCAGTACTTC.

The chain joins TRBV5-1 to TRBJ2-3; 9 nucleotides agree with TRBD1. CDR3 length equals 17 residues. V shed 3 bases, J shed 5 bases, and the junction held 13 bases outside the gene matches. Germline assignment: CDR1 SGHRS and CDR2 YFSETQ. CDR3 loop: CASSSFRDRARGDTQYF. CDR3 coding DNA: TGCGCCAGCAGCTCATTCCGGGACAGGGCGAGGGGAGATACGCAGTATTTT.

This chain joins TRBV7-9 and TRBJ1-2, with a tentative D call TRBD1 (6 bases). This CDR3 is built from 12 residues. CDR1 SEHNR and CDR2 FQNEAQ come from the germline V gene (reference sequence). V gave up 8 bases and J gave up 7 bases, with 14 bases separating them. The CDR3 loop is CASRRGAAGYTF. The CDR3 bases are TGTGCCAGCCGTCGGGGGGCCGCTGGCTACACCTTC.

The V gene is TRBV30, the J gene TRBJ1-3, with no clear D. The ends were cut back, 0 bases at V and 0 bases at J, with 9 bases in the middle. Germline V lookup: CDR1 GTSNPN, CDR2 SVGIG (reference sequence). The CDR3 covers 15 residues. The CDR3 is CAWSVKPGSGNTIYF. The CDR3 DNA is TGTGCCTGGAGTGTAAAACCAGGCTCTGGAAACACCATATATTTT.